This T cell receptor beta chain was identified during a study of cytomegalovirus exposure and HLA in healthy donors. General study points: Later on, a genetic analysis was performed. It linked a missense variant in DCLRE1C with V- and J-gene trimming of TCR beta.

Comments on this clone: The antigen is undetermined.

Primers: 60 Vbeta forward and 13 Jbeta reverse. Sequencing was performed with immunoSEQ multiplex PCR; in TCRdb, only in-frame clones are kept and a portion is missing. The sample records around 220,000 clones, approximately 83% being singletons. This CDR3 region has 16 residues. Losses at the gene ends were 2 bases for V and 4 bases for J; bases not matched to a gene: 7. CDR1 is LNHNV and CDR2 is YYDKDF in the germline V gene (reference sequence). The genes are TRBV15 and TRBJ1-2, with TRBD1 matching over 10 bases. The sequence was obtained from a girl aged 5 to 17 in good health and CMV-seronegative. Sequenced sample: PBMCs. In nucleotides, the CDR3 is TGTGCCACCAGCAGATCCTCCGGGGACAGGGGCTATGGCTACACCTTC. It codes for CATSRSSGDRGYGYTF.